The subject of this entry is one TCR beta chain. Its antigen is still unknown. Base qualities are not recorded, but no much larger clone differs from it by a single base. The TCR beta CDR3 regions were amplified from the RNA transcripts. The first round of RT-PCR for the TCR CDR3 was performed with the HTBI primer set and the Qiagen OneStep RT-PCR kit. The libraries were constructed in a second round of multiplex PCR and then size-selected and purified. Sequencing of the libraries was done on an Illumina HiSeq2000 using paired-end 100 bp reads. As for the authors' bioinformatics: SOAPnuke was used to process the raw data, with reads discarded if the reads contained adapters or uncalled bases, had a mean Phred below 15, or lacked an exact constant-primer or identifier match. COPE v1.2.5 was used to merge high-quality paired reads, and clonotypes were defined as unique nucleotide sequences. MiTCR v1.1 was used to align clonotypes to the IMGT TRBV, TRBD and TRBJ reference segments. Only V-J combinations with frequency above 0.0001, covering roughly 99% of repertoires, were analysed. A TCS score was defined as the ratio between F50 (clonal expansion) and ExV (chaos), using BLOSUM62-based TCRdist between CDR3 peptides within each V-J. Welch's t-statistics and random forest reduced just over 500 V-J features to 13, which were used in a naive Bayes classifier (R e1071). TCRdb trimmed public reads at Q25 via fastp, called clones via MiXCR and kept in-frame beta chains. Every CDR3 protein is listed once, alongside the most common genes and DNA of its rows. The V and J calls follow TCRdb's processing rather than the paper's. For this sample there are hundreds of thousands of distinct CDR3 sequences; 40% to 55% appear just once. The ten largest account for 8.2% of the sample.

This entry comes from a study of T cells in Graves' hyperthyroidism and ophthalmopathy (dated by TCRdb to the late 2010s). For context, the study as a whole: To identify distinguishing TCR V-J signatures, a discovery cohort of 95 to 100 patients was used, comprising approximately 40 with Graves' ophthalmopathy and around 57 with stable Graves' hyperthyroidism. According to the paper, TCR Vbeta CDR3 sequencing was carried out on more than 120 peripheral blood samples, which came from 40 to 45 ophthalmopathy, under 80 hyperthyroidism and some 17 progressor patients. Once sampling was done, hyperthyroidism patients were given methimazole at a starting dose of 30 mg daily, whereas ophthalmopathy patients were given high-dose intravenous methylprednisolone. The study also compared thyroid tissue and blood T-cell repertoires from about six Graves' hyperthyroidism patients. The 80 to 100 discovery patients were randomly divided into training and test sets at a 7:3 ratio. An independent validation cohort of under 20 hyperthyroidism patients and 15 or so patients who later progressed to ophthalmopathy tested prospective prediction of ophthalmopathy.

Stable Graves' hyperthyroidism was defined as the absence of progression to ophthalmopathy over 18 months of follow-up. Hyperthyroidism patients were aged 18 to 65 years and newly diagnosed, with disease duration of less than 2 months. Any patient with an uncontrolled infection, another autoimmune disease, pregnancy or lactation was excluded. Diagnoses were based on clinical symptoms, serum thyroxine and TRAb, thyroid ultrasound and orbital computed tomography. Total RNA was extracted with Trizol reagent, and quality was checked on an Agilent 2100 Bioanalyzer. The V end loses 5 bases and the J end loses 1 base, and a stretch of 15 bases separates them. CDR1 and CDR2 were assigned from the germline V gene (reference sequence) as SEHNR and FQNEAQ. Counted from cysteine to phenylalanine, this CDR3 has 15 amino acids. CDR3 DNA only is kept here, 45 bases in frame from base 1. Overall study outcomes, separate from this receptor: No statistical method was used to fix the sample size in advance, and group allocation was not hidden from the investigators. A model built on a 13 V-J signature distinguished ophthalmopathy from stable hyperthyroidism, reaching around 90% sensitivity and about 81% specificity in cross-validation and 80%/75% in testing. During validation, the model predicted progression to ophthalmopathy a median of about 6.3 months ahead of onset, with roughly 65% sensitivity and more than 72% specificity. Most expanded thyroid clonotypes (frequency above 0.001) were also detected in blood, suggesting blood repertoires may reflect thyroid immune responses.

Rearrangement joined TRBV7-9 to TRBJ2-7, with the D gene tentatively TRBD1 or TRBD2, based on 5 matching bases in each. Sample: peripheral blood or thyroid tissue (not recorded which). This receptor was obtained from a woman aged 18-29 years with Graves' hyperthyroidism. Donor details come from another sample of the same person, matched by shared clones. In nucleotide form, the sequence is TGTGCCAGCAGCCCTACCATGGGACGGTCCTACGAGCAGTACTTC. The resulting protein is CASSPTMGRSYEQYF.